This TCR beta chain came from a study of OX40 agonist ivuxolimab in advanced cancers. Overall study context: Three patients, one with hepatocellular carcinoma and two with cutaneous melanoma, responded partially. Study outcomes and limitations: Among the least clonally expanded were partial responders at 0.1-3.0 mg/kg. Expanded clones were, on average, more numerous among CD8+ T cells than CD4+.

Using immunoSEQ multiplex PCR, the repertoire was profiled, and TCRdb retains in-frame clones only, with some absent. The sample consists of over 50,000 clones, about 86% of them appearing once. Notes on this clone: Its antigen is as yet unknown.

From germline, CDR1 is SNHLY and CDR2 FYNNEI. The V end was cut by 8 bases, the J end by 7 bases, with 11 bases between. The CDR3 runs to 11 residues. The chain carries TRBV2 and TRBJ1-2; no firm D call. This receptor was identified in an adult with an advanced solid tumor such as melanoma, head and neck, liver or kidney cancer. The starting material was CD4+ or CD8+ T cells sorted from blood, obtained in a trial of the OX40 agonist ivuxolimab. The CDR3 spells CASASGSGYTF. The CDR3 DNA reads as TGTGCCAGCGCAAGCGGATCTGGCTACACCTTC.